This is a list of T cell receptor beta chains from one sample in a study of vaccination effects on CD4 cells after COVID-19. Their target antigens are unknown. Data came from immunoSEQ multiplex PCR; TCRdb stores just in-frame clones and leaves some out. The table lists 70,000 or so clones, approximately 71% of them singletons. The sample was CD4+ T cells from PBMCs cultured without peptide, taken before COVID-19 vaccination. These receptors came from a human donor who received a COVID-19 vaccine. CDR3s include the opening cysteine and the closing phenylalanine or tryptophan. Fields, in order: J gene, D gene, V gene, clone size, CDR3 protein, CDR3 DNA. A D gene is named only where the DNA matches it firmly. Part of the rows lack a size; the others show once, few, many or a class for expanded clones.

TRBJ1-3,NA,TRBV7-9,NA,CASSLNPRPLIGNTIYF,TGTGCCAGCAGCTTAAATCCCCGCCCGCTCATCGGAAACACCATATATTTT
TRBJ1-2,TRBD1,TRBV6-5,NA,CASSLDRGRSYGYTF,TGTGCCAGCAGCCTAGACAGGGGGCGGAGCTATGGCTACACCTTC
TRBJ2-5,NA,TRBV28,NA,CASSLGGGVFQETQYF,TGTGCCAGCAGTTTAGGCGGCGGGGTCTTCCAAGAGACCCAGTACTTC
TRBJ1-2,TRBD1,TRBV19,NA,CASSAQGIYGYTF,TGTGCCAGTAGCGCACAGGGGATCTATGGCTACACCTTC
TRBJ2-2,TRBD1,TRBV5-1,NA,CASSSSQGSTGELFF,TGCGCCAGCAGCTCATCACAGGGGAGCACCGGGGAGCTGTTTTTT
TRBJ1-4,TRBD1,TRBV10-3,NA,CAISKDRVGEKLFF,TGTGCCATCAGTAAGGACAGGGTGGGCGAAAAACTGTTTTTT
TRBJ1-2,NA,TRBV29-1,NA,CSVEDDSTSIRRSSKHTF,TGCAGCGTTGAAGATGACAGCACCTCCATCCGGCGGTCCTCAAAACACACCTTC
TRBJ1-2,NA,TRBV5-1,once,CASSFQQGNYGYTF,TGCGCCAGCAGCTTCCAACAGGGTAACTATGGCTACACCTTC
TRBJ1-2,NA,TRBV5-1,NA,CASSLEPPYGYTF,TGCGCCAGCAGCTTGGAACCACCCTATGGCTACACCTTC
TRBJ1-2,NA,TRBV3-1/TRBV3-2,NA,CASRNSRRSYGYTF,TGTGCCAGCAGAAACAGCAGGCGCAGCTATGGCTACACCTTC
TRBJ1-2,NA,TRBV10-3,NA,CANRDANYGYTF,TGTGCCAACCGGGACGCTAACTATGGCTACACCTTC
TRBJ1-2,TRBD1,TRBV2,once,CASSTQGAGGYTF,TGTGCCAGCAGCACACAGGGGGCCGGAGGCTACACCTTC
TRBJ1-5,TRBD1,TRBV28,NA,CASSFGQGLFQPQHF,TGTGCCAGCAGTTTCGGACAGGGACTTTTCCAGCCCCAGCATTTT
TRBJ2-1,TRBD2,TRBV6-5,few,CASSSPTSGVNNEQFF,TGTGCCAGCAGTTCCCCGACTAGCGGGGTCAACAATGAGCAGTTCTTC
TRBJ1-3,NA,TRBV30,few,CAWSVPGARNTIYF,TGTGCCTGGAGTGTCCCGGGGGCCAGAAACACCATATATTTT
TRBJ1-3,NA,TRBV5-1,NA,CASSPGRGAGNTIYF,TGCGCCAGCAGCCCCGGTCGGGGAGCCGGAAACACCATATATTTT
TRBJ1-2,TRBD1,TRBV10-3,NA,CASARDRTNYGYTF,TGTGCCTCCGCCCGGGACAGAACTAACTATGGCTACACCTTC
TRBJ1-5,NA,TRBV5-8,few,CASSLFQGVQPQHF,TGTGCCAGCAGCTTGTTCCAGGGCGTTCAGCCCCAGCATTTT
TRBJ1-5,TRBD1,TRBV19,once,CASSTPGTGYQPQHF,TGTGCCAGTAGTACTCCCGGGACAGGGTATCAGCCCCAGCATTTT
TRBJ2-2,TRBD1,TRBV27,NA,CASSLSGTAVFRSSGELFF,TGTGCCAGCAGTTTATCCGGGACAGCGGTTTTTCGTTCCTCCGGGGAGCTGTTTTTT
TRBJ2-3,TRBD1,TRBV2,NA,CASMPQGEPDTQYF,TGTGCCAGCATGCCCCAGGGGGAACCAGATACGCAGTATTTT
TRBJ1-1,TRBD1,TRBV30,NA,CAWSLSDRVNTEAFF,TGTGCCTGGAGTCTAAGCGACAGGGTGAACACTGAAGCTTTCTTT
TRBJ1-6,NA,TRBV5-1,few,CASTTGTYYNSPLHF,TGCGCCAGCACCACAGGGACCTACTATAATTCACCCCTCCACTTT
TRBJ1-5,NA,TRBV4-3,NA,CASSQDTKFGRPQHF,TGCGCCAGCAGCCAAGATACGAAGTTTGGAAGGCCCCAGCATTTT
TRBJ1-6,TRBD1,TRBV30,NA,CASRQGRNSPLHF,TGTGCCTCTAGACAGGGCCGAAATTCACCCCTCCACTTT
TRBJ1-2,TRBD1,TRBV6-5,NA,CASSSADRRGYTF,TGTGCCAGCAGTTCCGCGGACAGGAGGGGCTACACCTTC
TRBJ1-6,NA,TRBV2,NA,CASSPRQTQASPLHF,TGTGCCAGCAGTCCTCGACAGACCCAGGCTTCACCCCTCCACTTT
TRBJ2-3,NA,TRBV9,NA,CASSVSGGGGAYTQYF,TGTGCCAGCAGCGTTAGTGGGGGGGGCGGTGCATATACGCAGTATTTT
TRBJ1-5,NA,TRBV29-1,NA,CSVETAPNQPQHF,TGCAGCGTTGAAACGGCACCTAATCAGCCCCAGCATTTT
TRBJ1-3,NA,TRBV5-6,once,CASSLALSGNTIYF,TGTGCCAGCAGCTTGGCACTCTCTGGAAACACCATATATTTT
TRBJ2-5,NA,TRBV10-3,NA,CAISEFPGAPDF,TGTGCCATCAGTGAGTTCCCGGGGGCCCCGGACTTC
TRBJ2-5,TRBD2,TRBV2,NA,CASSDVGGETQYF,TGTGCCAGCAGTGATGTGGGGGGGGAGACCCAGTACTTC
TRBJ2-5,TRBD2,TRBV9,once,CASSGGSQETQYF,TGTGCTTCTAGCGGGGGGTCACAAGAGACCCAGTACTTC
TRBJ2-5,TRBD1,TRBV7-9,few,CASSPWTGVETQYF,TGTGCCAGCAGCCCCTGGACAGGGGTAGAGACCCAGTACTTC
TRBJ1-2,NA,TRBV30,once,CAWSLTAGDGYTF,TGTGCCTGGAGTCTGACGGCAGGGGATGGCTACACCTTC
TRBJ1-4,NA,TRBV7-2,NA,CASSGNRATNEKLFF,TGTGCCAGCAGCGGGAACAGAGCAACTAATGAAAAACTGTTTTTT
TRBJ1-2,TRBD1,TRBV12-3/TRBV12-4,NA,CASSRGDSYGYTF,TGTGCCAGCAGTCGGGGGGACAGCTATGGCTACACCTTC
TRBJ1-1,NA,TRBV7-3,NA,CASSLTALGGGNTEAFF,TGTGCCAGCAGCTTAACGGCACTCGGGGGGGGGAACACTGAAGCTTTCTTT
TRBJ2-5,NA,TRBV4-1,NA,CASSQSLSAGQETQYF,TGCGCCAGCAGCCAATCCCTCTCGGCGGGACAAGAGACCCAGTACTTC
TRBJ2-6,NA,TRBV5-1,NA,CASSLATGFSGANVLTF,TGCGCCAGCAGCTTGGCAACAGGGTTCTCTGGGGCCAACGTCCTGACTTTC
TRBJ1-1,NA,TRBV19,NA,CASFDRYTEAFF,TGTGCCAGTTTCGACAGATACACTGAAGCTTTCTTT
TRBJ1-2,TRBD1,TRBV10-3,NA,CAIREGQGAGNGYTF,TGTGCCATCAGGGAAGGACAGGGGGCCGGAAATGGCTACACCTTC
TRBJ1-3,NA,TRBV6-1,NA,CASSEVWAGFGNTIYF,TGTGCCAGCAGTGAAGTTTGGGCAGGGTTTGGAAACACCATATATTTT
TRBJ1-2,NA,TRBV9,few,CASSHSEAGLKGDGYTF,TGTGCCAGCAGCCATTCAGAAGCGGGCCTCAAAGGTGATGGCTACACCTTC
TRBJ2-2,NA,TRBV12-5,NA,CASGFITGELFF,TGTGCTAGTGGTTTCATCACCGGGGAGCTGTTTTTT
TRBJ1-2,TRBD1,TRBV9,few,CASSRGTVPGGNYGYTF,TGTGCCAGCAGCAGAGGGACGGTGCCAGGGGGGAACTATGGCTACACCTTC
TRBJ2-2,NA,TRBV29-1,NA,CSVRIRGTGELFF,TGCAGCGTTCGGATACGGGGCACCGGGGAGCTGTTTTTT
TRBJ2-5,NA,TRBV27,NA,CASSEQGRTTQYF,TGTGCCAGCAGTGAACAGGGTCGTACGACCCAGTACTTC
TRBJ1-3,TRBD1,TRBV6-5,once,CASSYSRTGTGNTIYF,TGTGCCAGCAGTTACTCCCGGACAGGGACCGGAAACACCATATATTTT
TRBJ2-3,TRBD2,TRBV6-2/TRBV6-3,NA,CASSYAGGRSDTQYF,TGTGCCAGCAGTTATGCGGGGGGAAGGTCAGATACGCAGTATTTT
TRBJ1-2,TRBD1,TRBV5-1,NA,CASSFHQGAIDYGYTF,TGCGCCAGCAGCTTTCATCAGGGGGCGATCGACTATGGCTACACCTTC
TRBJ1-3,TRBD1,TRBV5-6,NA,CASSFRGRGSGNTIYF,TGTGCCAGCAGCTTCAGGGGGCGAGGCTCTGGAAACACCATATATTTT